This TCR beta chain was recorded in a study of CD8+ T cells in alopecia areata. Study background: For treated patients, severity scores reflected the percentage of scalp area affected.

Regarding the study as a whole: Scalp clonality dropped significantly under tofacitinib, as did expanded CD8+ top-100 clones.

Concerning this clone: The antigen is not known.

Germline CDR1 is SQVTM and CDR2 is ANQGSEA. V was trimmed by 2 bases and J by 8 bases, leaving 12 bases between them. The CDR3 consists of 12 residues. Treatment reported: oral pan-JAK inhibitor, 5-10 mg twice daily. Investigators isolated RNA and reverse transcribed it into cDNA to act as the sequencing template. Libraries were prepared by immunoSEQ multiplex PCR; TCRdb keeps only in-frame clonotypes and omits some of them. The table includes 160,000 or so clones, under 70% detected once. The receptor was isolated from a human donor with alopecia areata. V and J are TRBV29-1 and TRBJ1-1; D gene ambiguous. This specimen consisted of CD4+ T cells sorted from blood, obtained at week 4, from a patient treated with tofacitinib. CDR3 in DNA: TGCAGCGTTGAATCCGGGAGCCCCGAAGCTTTCTTT. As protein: CSVESGSPEAFF.